These 22 T cell receptor beta chains were sequenced from one sample in a study of T cell responses to AZD1222 COVID-19 vaccine. Repertoires were generated with immunoSEQ multiplex PCR, while TCRdb's copy carries only in-frame clones and drops some. The data show over 100,000 clones, with 70% to 90% seen just once and 7% to 8.5% held by the top ten. Specimen: peripheral blood, collected on day 0 of AZD1222 vaccination. These receptors were taken from an adult in good health.

V usage is TRBV18 and J usage is TRBJ2-1; possible D gene TRBD1, 5 bases. V was shortened by 3 bases and J by 6 bases, with 21 bases between the two germline ends. Per germline, CDR1 KGHSH and CDR2 LQKENI. The CDR3 is 17 residues long. CDR3 loop: CASSPIGVLGTGNEQFF. The DNA for the CDR3 is TGTGCCAGCTCACCGATAGGGGTTCTCGGTACGGGCAATGAGCAGTTCTTC. Complete variable domain (other parts from reference TRBV18 and TRBJ2-1): NAGVMQNPRHLVRRRGQEARLRCSPMKGHSHVYWYRQLPEEGLKFMVYLQKENIIDESGMPKERFSAEFPKEGPSILRIQQVVRGDSAAYFCASSPIGVLGTGNEQFFGPGTRLTVL.

The chain has TRBV27 and TRBJ1-1; D is uncertain. Looked up from germline, CDR1 is MNHEY and CDR2 is SMNVEV (reference sequence). This CDR3 has 16 amino acids. Deletions cut 5 bases from V and 5 bases from J, with 21 bases between. The CDR3 region is CASSPPVGWGRTEAFF. The CDR3 nucleotides are TGTGCCAGCAGTCCCCCCGTCGGATGGGGAAGGACTGAAGCTTTCTTT.

The V and J genes are TRBV28 and TRBJ1-4; tentatively, D is TRBD1 (6 bases). CDR3 length equals 17 residues. Germline CDR1 MDHEN, CDR2 SYDVKM. The V end was cut by 2 bases, the J end by 7 bases, with 20 bases between. CDR3 loop: CASSLGGVQGGGEKLFF. The CDR3 DNA follows: TGTGCCAGCAGTTTAGGGGGCGTACAGGGCGGTGGTGAAAAACTGTTTTTT.

V and J are TRBV6-2 or TRBV6-3 and TRBJ1-5, with D possibly TRBD1 on 5 matching bases. With 5 bases removed from V and 2 bases from J, the gap between germline ends came to 13 bases. Germline CDR1 MNHEY, CDR2 SVGEGT. The length of the CDR3 is 15 residues. CDR3 in amino acids: CASSPGVGGNQPQHF. CDR3 sequence (DNA): TGTGCCAGCAGTCCGGGTGTGGGGGGCAATCAGCCCCAGCATTTT.

The J gene is TRBJ1-2, the V gene TRBV5-8; no reliable D call. V was pared by 4 bases and J by 4 bases, with 23 bases between. The CDR3 consists of 17 residues. Germline lookup yields CDR1 SGHTS and CDR2 YDEGEE. As DNA, the CDR3 is TGTGCCAGCAGCCAGAAGGCGTTGGCCAGGCCCACCTATGGCTACACCTTC. Translated: CASSQKALARPTYGYTF.

This chain joins TRBV2 and TRBJ2-1; 10 bases agree with TRBD2. The CDR3 is made up of 17 amino acids. Per germline, CDR1 SNHLY and CDR2 FYNNEI. Losses at the gene ends were 6 bases for V and 13 bases for J; bases not matched to a gene: 21. The CDR3 reads CASRRRLAGDGPMRQFF. CDR3 DNA: TGTGCCAGCAGGAGGCGGCTAGCGGGGGACGGGCCGATGAGACAGTTCTTC.

The chain carries TRBV6-6 and TRBJ1-2; 7 nucleotides match TRBD1. Unmatched junction bases numbered 4, after V lost 8 bases and J lost 4 bases. This CDR3 comprises 12 residues. Germline CDR1 reads MNHNY; CDR2 reads SVGAGI (reference sequence). Written as DNA, the CDR3 is TGTGCCAGCCTACAGGGGACCTATGGCTACACCTTC. Protein: CASLQGTYGYTF.

This chain connects TRBV19 to TRBJ1-3, with TRBD1 matching over 8 bases. Germline CDR1 reads LNHDA; CDR2 reads SQIVND (reference sequence). With 6 bases clipped from V and 7 bases from J, the junction kept 17 bases outside the gene matches. The CDR3 is 17 residues long. This CDR3 reads CASSNPGQATMGNTIYF. The CDR3 nucleotides are TGTGCCAGTAGCAACCCGGGACAGGCCACAATGGGGAACACCATATATTTT.

The CDR3: CASSLRTGESEAFF. CDR3 DNA: TGTGCCAGCAGCCTACGGACAGGGGAGAGTGAAGCTTTCTTT. The chain employs TRBV3-1 (or the pseudogene TRBV3-2) and TRBJ1-1, with 9 bases that match TRBD1. J was trimmed by 7 bases and V by 4 bases; bases with no gene match: 7. CDR3 size: 14 residues. Germline V gene data show CDR1 as LGHDT and CDR2 as YNNKEL (reference sequence).

The rearrangement links TRBV5-1 to TRBJ2-3; TRBD2 aligns across 8 bases. The CDR3 length is 14 residues. V lost 0 bases to trimming and J lost 4 bases; unmatched junction nucleotides: 1. Looked up from germline, CDR1 is SGHRS and CDR2 is YFSETQ. The CDR3 spells CASSLDGRADTQYF. The CDR3 coding sequence is TGCGCCAGCAGCTTGGACGGGAGGGCAGATACGCAGTATTTT.

CDR3 protein: CASSADRGLQPQHF. As DNA, the CDR3 is TGTGCCAGCAGTGCGGACAGGGGGCTTCAGCCCCAGCATTTT. The chain couples TRBV6-2 or TRBV6-3 to TRBJ1-5, with 11 bases aligning to TRBD1. Germline values: CDR1 MNHEY, CDR2 SVGEGT. J was trimmed by 6 bases and V by 5 bases; bases with no gene match: 3. CDR3 length: 14 residues.

This chain joins TRBV28 and TRBJ1-2; 11 bases are a match to TRBD1. The germline V gene has CDR1 MDHEN and CDR2 SYDVKM. The CDR3 covers 14 residues. J gave up 4 bases and V 8 bases, and 6 bases lay outside the gene matches. CDR3 sequence reads: CASRPGTGGYGYTF. CDR3 DNA sequence: TGTGCCAGCCGCCCGGGGACAGGGGGCTATGGCTACACCTTC.

This clone was detected once. The chain carries TRBV30 and TRBJ1-5, with D tentatively TRBD1 (5 bases). CDR3 length: 13 amino acids. From germline, CDR1 is GTSNPN and CDR2 SVGIG (reference sequence). V lost 1 base and J lost 7, with 11 bases in between. The CDR3 DNA follows: TGTGCCTGGAGTGGAGGGGTGGAGCAGCCCCAGCATTTT. Its protein product is CAWSGGVEQPQHF.

This chain connects TRBV18 to TRBJ2-3; D is uncertain. Germline values: CDR1 KGHSH, CDR2 LQKENI. The CDR3 runs 14 residues. With 6 bases removed from V and 0 bases from J, the gap between germline ends came to 10 bases. The chain's CDR3 is CASSGLQSTDTQYF. Here the CDR3 DNA reads TGTGCCAGCTCCGGGCTACAGAGCACAGATACGCAGTATTTT.

J is TRBJ2-3 and V is TRBV10-3, with 9 bases identical to TRBD2. V gave up 5 bases and J gave up 4 bases; unmatched junction bases: 16. The CDR3 runs 18 residues. Per germline, CDR1 ENHRY and CDR2 SYGVKD. The CDR3 region is CAISFPRTSDDPPDTQYF. The CDR3 bases are TGTGCCATCAGTTTTCCCCGGACTAGCGATGACCCCCCAGATACGCAGTATTTT.

The chain has TRBV5-8 and TRBJ1-5, with 7 bases lining up with TRBD1. V shed 3 bases and J 3 bases; nucleotides not matched to a gene: 3. CDR1 is SGHTS and CDR2 is YDEGEE in the germline V gene. The CDR3 extends over 14 amino acids. In DNA form, the CDR3 reads TGTGCCAGCAGCTCGGGACAGTCCAATCAGCCCCAGCATTTT. This gives the protein CASSSGQSNQPQHF.

This rearrangement joins TRBV19 to TRBJ2-1, with D uncertain. CDR1 and CDR2 from the germline V gene are LNHDA and SQIVND (reference sequence). Trimming left V 7 bases short and J 0 bases short, with 10 bases between. The CDR3 runs 14 residues. The CDR3 protein is CASNFASSYNEQFF. CDR3 DNA: TGTGCCAGTAACTTCGCCAGCTCCTACAATGAGCAGTTCTTC.

The V gene is TRBV18, the J gene TRBJ1-1; weak D call: TRBD1 (6 bases). With 4 bases removed from V and 2 bases from J, the gap between germline ends came to 11 bases. Germline V gives CDR1 KGHSH, CDR2 LQKENI. The CDR3 runs 14 residues. The CDR3 region has the DNA TGTGCCAGCTCACAACGGACAGAAAACACTGAAGCTTTCTTT. Translation: CASSQRTENTEAFF.

V is TRBV12-3 or TRBV12-4 and J is TRBJ1-1, with 7 bases aligning to TRBD1. CDR3 length equals 12 residues. The trim removed 7 bases at V and 5 bases at J, leaving 4 bases unmatched. The DNA of the CDR3 is TGTGCCAGCACCAAACAGGGGACTGAAGCTTTCTTT. Its translation: CASTKQGTEAFF.

This rearrangement joins TRBV18 to TRBJ1-1, with a weak D call TRBD1 (5 bases). The germline CDR1 and CDR2 sequences are KGHSH and LQKENI. V was cut by 6 bases and J by 6 bases, with 14 bases left in between. The CDR3 is 13 residues long. CDR3 sequence (DNA): TGTGCCAGCTCGGGTCAGGGTCTCGCTGAAGCTTTCTTT. Residues: CASSGQGLAEAFF. The variable domain in full, with the rest retrieved from reference TRBV18 and TRBJ1-1, is NAGVMQNPRHLVRRRGQEARLRCSPMKGHSHVYWYRQLPEEGLKFMVYLQKENIIDESGMPKERFSAEFPKEGPSILRIQQVVRGDSAAYFCASSGQGLAEAFFGQGTRLTVV.

The gene calls are TRBV13 and TRBJ1-3; D gene ambiguous. V was trimmed by 3 bases and J by 7 bases, leaving 10 bases between them. CDR3 size: 13 residues. Germline V gene sequence: CDR1 PRHDT, CDR2 FYEKMQ (reference sequence). CDR3 protein: CASSFEAGNTIYF. The CDR3 DNA follows: TGTGCCAGCAGCTTTGAGGCCGGGAACACCATATATTTT.

The chain joins TRBV5-1 to TRBJ1-3; D unclear. The CDR3 loop spans 15 amino acids. The germline V gene encodes CDR1 SGHRS and CDR2 YFSETQ. Trimming took off 1 base at V and 0 bases at J, with 8 bases between the two ends. The CDR3 bases are TGCGCCAGCAGCTTGAAGACTTACTCTGGAAACACCATATATTTT. This sequence encodes CASSLKTYSGNTIYF.